A single sample is the source of the 6 T cell receptor beta chains below, sequenced in a study of blood T cells in healthy people across ages. A J-beta primer mix and a sample-barcoded 5' primer were used in a second PCR of about 7 to 11 cycles. TCRdb used MiXCR to reprocess the 5' RACE reads, holding one entry per CDR3 protein. The sample comprises some 850,000 distinct CDR3 sequences, roughly 26% of which are singletons, and roughly 3.1% rests with the top ten. These data were also reused for a study on T cells of mothers and their children.

The sequenced material came from blood. These TCRs come from a boy between 10 and 17 years old in good health.

This chain uses TRBV6-1 with TRBJ2-5, with D tentatively TRBD1 or TRBD2 (5 bases each). The J call may not be correct, given that the DNA end is closer to TRBJ2-7. This CDR3 contains 13 residues. The germline gives CDR1 MNHNS, CDR2 SASEGT. For the CDR3, the DNA is TGTGCCAGCACTCGTCGGGGCCCCTACGAGCAGTACTTC. It codes for CASTRRGPYEQYF.

CDR3: CASTITGMNTMQYF. The CDR3 DNA follows: TGTGCCAGCACCATAACAGGGATGAATACGATGCAGTACTTC. The J gene is TRBJ2-7, the V gene TRBV7-9; TRBD1 is a possible D gene (6 bases). V dropped 7 bases and J dropped 9 bases, with 22 bases sitting between them. The CDR3 totals 14 residues. CDR1 is SEHNR, CDR2 FQNEAQ, per germline (reference sequence).

This clonotype appeared many times. The chain couples TRBV5-1 to TRBJ2-2; D might be TRBD2 (5 bases). The CDR3 covers 14 residues. V lost 5 bases and J lost 4, with 12 bases in between. Germline V gene sequence: CDR1 SGHRS, CDR2 YFSETQ. CDR3 in amino acids: CASSYSRGTGELFF. The DNA of the CDR3 is TGCGCCAGCAGTTACTCTCGGGGCACCGGGGAGCTGTTTTTT.

The table lists this clonotype with a few counts. The chain employs TRBV7-3 and TRBJ2-5; weak D call: TRBD1 (6 bases). The J call is doubtful: the DNA matches TRBJ2-1 better. This CDR3 has 15 residues. Germline V gives CDR1 SGHTA, CDR2 FQGTGA. CDR3 sequence reads: CASSLQGLGCNEQFF. In DNA, the CDR3 is TGTGCCAGCAGCTTACAGGGGCTAGGCTGCAATGAGCAGTTCTTC.

The sample holds a few counts of this clonotype. The chain uses TRBV29-1 and TRBJ2-3; D is perhaps TRBD2 (6 bases). V was shortened by 0 bases and J by 6 bases, with 19 bases between the two germline ends. This CDR3 has 16 residues. CDR1 SQVTM and CDR2 ANQGSEA come from the germline V gene. CDR3 nucleotide sequence: TGCAGCGTTGAAGATCTGGCCATGGGCGGGGTGGATACGCAGTATTTT. As protein: CSVEDLAMGGVDTQYF.

This clonotype was picked up a small number of times. V usage is TRBV7-2 and J usage is TRBJ1-2; D is ambiguous. Germline lookup yields CDR1 SGHTA and CDR2 FQGNSA. The CDR3 length is 12 residues. The ends were cut back, 5 bases at V and 2 bases at J, with 6 bases in the middle. As DNA, the CDR3 is TGTGCCAGCAGCGAGACCAACTATGGCTACACCTTC. Protein product: CASSETNYGYTF. The variable domain in full, with the rest retrieved from reference TRBV7-2 and TRBJ1-2, is GAGVSQSPSNKVTEKGKDVELRCDPISGHTALYWYRQSLGQGLEFLIYFQGNSAPDKSGLPSDRFSAERTGGSVSTLTIQRTQQEDSAVYLCASSETNYGYTFGSGTRLTVV.